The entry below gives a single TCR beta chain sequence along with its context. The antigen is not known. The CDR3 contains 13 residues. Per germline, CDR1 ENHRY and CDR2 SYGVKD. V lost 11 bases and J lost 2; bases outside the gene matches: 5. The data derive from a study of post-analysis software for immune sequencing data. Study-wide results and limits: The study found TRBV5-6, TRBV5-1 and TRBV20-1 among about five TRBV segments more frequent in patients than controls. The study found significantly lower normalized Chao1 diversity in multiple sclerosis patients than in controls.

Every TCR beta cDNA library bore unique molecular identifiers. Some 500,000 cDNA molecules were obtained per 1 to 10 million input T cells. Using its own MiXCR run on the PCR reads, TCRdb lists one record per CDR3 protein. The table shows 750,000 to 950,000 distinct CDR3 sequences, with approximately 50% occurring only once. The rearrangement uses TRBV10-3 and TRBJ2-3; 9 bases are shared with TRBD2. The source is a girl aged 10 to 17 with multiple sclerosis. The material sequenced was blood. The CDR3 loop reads CAHSGSPTDTQYF. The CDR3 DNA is TGTGCCCATAGCGGGAGCCCCACAGATACGCAGTATTTT.